This TCR beta chain was sequenced in a study of cytomegalovirus exposure and HLA in healthy donors. Study at large: An earlier analysis found some 120 million unique TCR beta sequences from roughly 170 million T cells.

The donors (healthy individuals) were bone marrow donors. Primers included in the PCR were 60 Vbeta and 13 Jbeta primers. TCRdb keeps only in-frame clones here, not all; method: immunoSEQ multiplex PCR. The repertoire includes about 82,000 clones, roughly 80% of them detected once, and about 3% sits in the top ten. The germline V gene encodes CDR1 SGDLS and CDR2 YYNGEE. The V gene lost 0 bases and the J gene lost 7 bases, with 11 bases spanning the gap. This CDR3 region has 15 residues. The rearrangement joins TRBV9 to TRBJ1-6, with a weak D call TRBD1 (5 bases). The TCR was taken from a man between 45 and 60 years old in good health and CMV-seronegative. The source material was PBMCs. CDR3 loop: CASSVVEGRNSPLHF. Written as DNA, the CDR3 is TGTGCCAGCAGCGTAGTGGAGGGGCGCAATTCACCCCTCCACTTT.